The sequence of this TCR beta chain was determined in a study of identical twins. The CDR3 runs 18 residues. V lost 6 bases, J lost 9 bases, and 23 bases stayed unmatched. Germline V gene data show CDR1 as DFQATT and CDR2 as SNEGSKA (reference sequence). Each CDR3 protein is one row after TCRdb ran MiXCR on the 5' RACE reads. The sample records 400,000 to 500,000 distinct CDR3 sequences, around an eighth being singletons. The sample was also reused in another study, on yellow fever vaccine responses in identical twins. Per that study: Twins reportedly showed a vaccine T cell response that seemed partly convergent and partly personalized.

This TCR was sampled from a woman younger than 30 in good health. The chain links TRBV20-1 to TRBJ2-3, with 11 bases lining up with TRBD2. Material for sequencing was CD4+ T cells sorted from blood. The CDR3 DNA reads as TGCAGTGCCTCCGTGTTTATAGCGGGAGGGGCCGCCGGGGGGACGCAGTATTTT. This translates into CSASVFIAGGAAGGTQYF.